This T cell receptor beta chain appears in the sequencing data of a study of OX40 agonist ivuxolimab in advanced cancers. The CDR3 loop spans 15 amino acids. J lost 6 bases, V lost 4 bases, and 9 bases had no gene match. Germline loops: CDR1 SGHRS, CDR2 YFSETQ. In this sample, this clone turned up once. Measured with immunoSEQ multiplex PCR; TCRdb has only the in-frame clones, and not every one. Of tens of thousands of clones listed, 75% to 90% were seen once; the top ten hold about 0.4%. The material was CD4+ or CD8+ T cells sorted from blood, obtained in a trial of the OX40 agonist ivuxolimab. The clonotype comes from an adult with an advanced solid tumor such as melanoma, head and neck, liver or kidney cancer. The V and J genes are TRBV5-1 and TRBJ1-1, with TRBD1 matching 10 bases. The CDR3 coding sequence is TGCGCCAGCAGCGCGGCGGGACAGGGGAGGCCTGAAGCTTTCTTT. Translated: CASSAAGQGRPEAFF.